A selection of T cell receptor beta chains follows, all from one sample in a study of T cell repertoires in cytomegalovirus infection. No antigen is known for these receptors. TCRdb ran MiXCR on the reads and lists one entry per CDR3 protein. The sample shows 100,000 to 150,000 distinct CDR3 sequences, about 32% of them seen only once. The sequencing here drew on CD8+ T cells from cultured PBMCs, taken from culture after CMV antigen stimulation. All receptors derive from a human donor in good health (CMV status not recorded). Some clones in this sample may be carry-over from other donors' samples. CDR3s include the opening cysteine and the closing phenylalanine or tryptophan.

V	J	CDR3
TRBV7-8	TRBJ2-7	CASSLWPTTGFYEQYF
TRBV14	TRBJ2-7	CASSQWDSGTYEQYF
TRBV7-6	TRBJ2-2	CASRLSTGITGELFF
TRBV24-1	TRBJ2-3	CATSDPGQGRPDTQYF
TRBV19	TRBJ2-2	CASSVGGNTGELFF
TRBV7-2	TRBJ1-1	CASSSHPYGADRWATEAFF
TRBV7-8	TRBJ1-5	CASSPSNLGGNQPQHF
TRBV11-2	TRBJ2-7	CASSLDWAGEEQYF
TRBV6-5	TRBJ2-3	CASRDILAGPSTDTQYF
TRBV6-8	TRBJ1-4	CASSSGIISEKLFF
TRBV6-2/TRBV6-3	TRBJ2-3	CASSWTSFTDTQYF
TRBV7-9	TRBJ1-6	CASSPAQGDSPLHF
TRBV4-1	TRBJ1-1	CASSHSGYRTRNTEAFF
TRBV5-1	TRBJ2-7	CASSWTSGGYEQYF
TRBV11-2	TRBJ2-5	CASSRSGGPVETQYF
TRBV6-1	TRBJ1-6	CASSEPTTAHNSPLHF
TRBV15	TRBJ1-2	CATSRDLSVGYGYTF
TRBV6-2/TRBV6-3	TRBJ2-3	CASSYSGVTDTQYF
TRBV12-3/TRBV12-4	TRBJ1-5	CASSSTQGDQPQHF
TRBV2	TRBJ2-2	CASRDGASTGELFF
TRBV9	TRBJ2-7	CASSAQGQGEYEQYF
TRBV23-1	TRBJ1-4	CASSRFFVTVEKLFF